Below, 27 T cell receptor beta chains from the same sample are listed, as sequenced in a study of blood T cells in healthy people across ages. Together with a sample-barcoded 5' primer, a J-beta primer mix was included in a second PCR lasting about 6 to 11 cycles. TCRdb analysed the 5' RACE reads with MiXCR anew, one entry per CDR3 protein. The table has nearly 800,000 distinct CDR3 sequences, just under 25% seen once. These data were also filed under a second study, of T cells of mothers and their children.

Sample: blood. The receptors originated from a boy younger than 18 in good health.

CDR3 in DNA: TGTGCCAGCAGCCACGGGCAGGGGTCTGAAGCTTTCTTT. Its translation is CASSHGQGSEAFF. This rearrangement joins TRBV7-6 to TRBJ1-1, with a possible D match to TRBD1 (6 bases). V lost 5 bases, J lost 6 bases, and 13 bases lay in between. The CDR3 extends over 13 amino acids. CDR1 and CDR2 (germline): SGHVS, FNYEAQ.

The chain is built from TRBV7-2 and TRBJ2-1; D assignment may be TRBD1 or TRBD2 (5 bases each). Between the trimmed V and J ends, which lost 5 bases and 9 bases, there was a span of 26 bases. This CDR3 comprises 17 residues. Germline CDR1 reads SGHTA; CDR2 reads FQGNSA. CDR3 protein: CASSIETDIWDVGEQFF. CDR3 DNA: TGTGCCAGCAGCATCGAGACCGACATATGGGACGTGGGTGAGCAGTTCTTC.

This clonotype was picked up a small number of times. The V call is TRBV29-1, the J call TRBJ2-1; 13 bases fit TRBD2. With 3 bases clipped from V and 0 bases from J, the junction kept 2 bases outside the gene matches. The CDR3 extends over 16 amino acids. In germline, CDR1 is SQVTM, CDR2 ANQGSEA. CDR3 protein: CSVETSGGYSYNEQFF. The CDR3 DNA reads as TGCAGCGTTGAGACTAGCGGGGGGTACTCCTACAATGAGCAGTTCTTC.

The chain recombines TRBV20-1 with TRBJ2-2, with a possible D match to TRBD2 (5 bases). In germline, CDR1 is DFQATT, CDR2 SNEGSKA (reference sequence). This CDR3 has 14 amino acids. V gave up 3 bases and J gave up 1 base, with 9 bases separating them. CDR3 region: CSASRLQNTGELFF. DNA of the CDR3: TGCAGTGCTAGTAGACTACAGAACACCGGGGAGCTGTTTTTT.

The table lists this clonotype with a few counts. One end of the junction varies from germline; a read error may be responsible. The chain links TRBV29-1 to TRBJ2-3, with D tentatively TRBD2 (6 bases). This CDR3 spans 15 amino acids. The germline CDR1 and CDR2 sequences are SQVTM and ANQGSEA. The CDR3 sequence is CSVEGLGVSTDTQYF. DNA of the CDR3: TGCAGTGTTGAGGGACTGGGTGTTAGCACAGATACGCAGTATTTT.

This clonotype was seen more than once but under ten times. A clone one base away is much larger, so this may be a read error. V is TRBV6-4 and J is TRBJ2-1, with D maybe TRBD1 (5 bases). Germline CDR1 is MRHNA and CDR2 is SNTAGT. The CDR3 has 13 amino acids. V shed 0 bases and J shed 9 bases, with 9 bases lying between them. The CDR3 loop reads CASSDSNRSEQFF. CDR3 DNA sequence: TGTGCCAGCAGTGACTCGAACAGGAGTGAGCAGTTCTTC.

V gene TRBV27 combines with J gene TRBJ2-7, with D perhaps matching TRBD1 or TRBD2 (5 bases each). V gave up 5 bases and J gave up 2 bases, with 13 bases separating them. CDR3 length equals 14 residues. CDR1 is MNHEY, CDR2 SMNVEV, per germline (reference sequence). The CDR3 coding sequence is TGTGCCAGCAGTCCCCCCGAGGGGACCTACGAGCAGTACTTC. Translating it yields CASSPPEGTYEQYF.

V is TRBV20-1 and J is TRBJ2-1; 7 bases agree with TRBD2. Germline CDR1 reads DFQATT; CDR2 reads SNEGSKA (reference sequence). The ends lost 1 base at V and 7 bases at J; junction bases unmatched: 4. CDR3 length equals 13 residues. CDR3 bases: TGCAGTGCTAGAGCCCGGACTAGAAATGAGCAGTTCTTC. Its protein product is CSARARTRNEQFF.

This clonotype showed up just once. The V gene is TRBV10-3, the J gene TRBJ1-1, with D tentatively TRBD1 (5 bases). Germline assignment: CDR1 ENHRY and CDR2 SYGVKD. This CDR3 comprises 15 residues. Trimming pared 2 bases from V and 1 base from J, leaving 11 bases between. The CDR3 reads CAISETRGWNTEAFF. CDR3 bases: TGTGCCATCAGTGAGACTAGGGGCTGGAACACTGAAGCTTTCTTT.

With respect to this clonotype: Its ends do not fully match the called genes, so a read error is possible. This chain links TRBV3-1 with TRBJ1-3; tentatively, D is TRBD1 (6 bases). The CDR3 spans 16 residues. Germline CDR1 and CDR2: LGHDT and YNNKEL (reference sequence). CDR3 in amino acids: CASNQDGGGSGNTIYF. The DNA of the CDR3 is TGTGCCAGCAACCAAGATGGGGGCGGCTCTGGAAACACCATATATTTT.

This clonotype was seen a few times. The chain uses TRBV6-7 and TRBJ2-4; D not resolved. TRBV6-7 belongs to the ORF category, with a function that is uncertain. There are 15 residues in the CDR3. Trimming took 9 bases from V and 0 from J, leaving 15 bases between them. Written as DNA, the CDR3 is TGTGCCAGATCAAGGGCCAACCAAGCCAAAAACATTCAGTACTTC. This gives the protein CARSRANQAKNIQYF.

V usage is TRBV20-1 and J usage is TRBJ2-7; D may match TRBD1 or TRBD2 (5 bases each). Germline loops: CDR1 DFQATT, CDR2 SNEGSKA (reference sequence). CDR3 length: 12 residues. Between the trimmed V and J ends, which lost 5 bases and 2 bases, there was a span of 10 bases. In DNA form, the CDR3 reads TGCAGTGCTTCCAGGGACCCCTACGAGCAGTACTTC. This translates into CSASRDPYEQYF.

The V call is TRBV28, the J call TRBJ2-2; 7 positions agree with TRBD1. After removal of 3 bases from V and 2 bases from J, the junction contained 3 bases not matched to a gene. Germline CDR1 is MDHEN and CDR2 is SYDVKM. The CDR3 spans 15 residues. CDR3 in amino acids: CASSLGTDNTGELFF. The CDR3 DNA follows: TGTGCCAGCAGTTTGGGGACAGACAACACCGGGGAGCTGTTTTTT. The variable domain in full, completed from reference TRBV28 and TRBJ2-2, reads DVKVTQSSRYLVKRTGEKVFLECVQDMDHENMFWYRQDPGLGLRLIYFSYDVKMKEKGDIPEGYSVSREKKERFSLILESASTNQTSMYLCASSLGTDNTGELFFGEGSRLTVL.

This clonotype was observed a handful of times. The chain employs TRBV6-5 and TRBJ1-6, with TRBD1 matching 10 bases. This CDR3 spans 16 amino acids. Germline CDR1 MNHEY, CDR2 SVGAGI. V shed 6 bases and J 5 bases; nucleotides not matched to a gene: 7. CDR3 nucleotide sequence: TGTGCCAGCAGCCGGGGACAGGGGAAGGATAATTCACCCCTCCACTTT. Translating it yields CASSRGQGKDNSPLHF.

This clonotype was seen more than once but under ten times. The chain combines TRBV6-5 with TRBJ1-1; D might be TRBD1 (6 bases). Germline V CDR1 and CDR2: MNHEY, SVGAGI. Trimming took off 5 bases at V and 7 bases at J, with 14 bases between the two ends. The CDR3 runs to 13 residues. CDR3 in amino acids: CASSDRTNDEAFF. The CDR3 coding sequence is TGTGCCAGCAGTGACAGGACAAATGATGAAGCTTTCTTT.

V usage is TRBV10-3 and J usage is TRBJ2-1; 10 nucleotides match TRBD2. V lost 0 bases and J lost 10; bases outside the gene matches: 6. The CDR3 is 15 residues long. The V gene's germline CDR1 is ENHRY and CDR2 SYGVKD. CDR3 sequence reads: CAISESSSGRDEQFF. CDR3 bases: TGTGCCATCAGTGAGTCTTCTAGCGGGAGAGACGAGCAGTTCTTC.

This chain connects TRBV6-6 to TRBJ2-2, with 9 bases fitting TRBD1. The CDR3 covers 15 residues. Germline CDR1 MNHNY, CDR2 SVGAGI (reference sequence). V shed 6 bases and J 1 base; nucleotides not matched to a gene: 3. The CDR3 DNA follows: TGTGCCAGCAGAGGGACAGGGCAGAACACCGGGGAGCTGTTTTTT. The encoded protein is CASRGTGQNTGELFF.

This clonotype was counted between two and nine times. The chain couples TRBV2 to TRBJ1-1; D call uncertain. The CDR3 is made up of 12 amino acids. Germline lookup yields CDR1 SNHLY and CDR2 FYNNEI. Trimming took 2 bases from V and 5 from J, leaving 6 bases between them. This CDR3 is CASSERYTEAFF. In DNA, the CDR3 is TGTGCCAGCAGTGAAAGGTATACTGAAGCTTTCTTT. Combining the CDR3 with reference TRBV2 and TRBJ1-1 gives the whole variable domain EPEVTQTPSHQVTQMGQEVILRCVPISNHLYFYWYRQILGQKVEFLVSFYNNEISEKSEIFDDQFSVERPDGSNFTLKIRSTKLEDSAMYFCASSERYTEAFFGQGTRLTVV.

To note about this clonotype: One junction end does not reproduce the germline sequence, and a read error may be involved. This rearrangement joins TRBV20-1 to TRBJ1-1; D possibly corresponds to TRBD1 (5 bases). The CDR3 sequence is 15 residues long. Germline loops: CDR1 DFQATT, CDR2 SNEGSKA (reference sequence). The DNA of the CDR3 is TGCGGTGCCGCGAACGGCGGGGCCATGAACACTGAAGCTTTCTTT. Translation: CGAANGGAMNTEAFF.

This clonotype has a handful of counts. The chain recombines TRBV12-3 or TRBV12-4 with TRBJ2-5; D might be TRBD1 (5 bases). The tail of the sequence fits TRBJ2-7 better, so the J call may be wrong. The CDR3 totals 14 residues. CDR3 sequence: CASSQVQADYEQYF. Here the CDR3 DNA reads TGTGCCAGCAGCCAGGTACAGGCCGACTACGAGCAGTACTTC.

The V gene is TRBV2, the J gene TRBJ2-3, with 8 bases fitting TRBD2. CDR1 is SNHLY and CDR2 is FYNNEI in the germline V gene. CDR3 length: 15 residues. With 10 bases clipped from V and 4 bases from J, the junction kept 13 bases outside the gene matches. The DNA of the CDR3 is TGTGCCACCGAGAACTTAGCGGGAAGCGCAGATACGCAGTATTTT. Translating gives CATENLAGSADTQYF.

The chain employs TRBV2 and TRBJ1-5; D is unclear. CDR3 length: 14 amino acids. Trimming shortened V by 7 bases and J by 5 bases, and 15 bases separated the two germline ends. Germline CDR1 reads SNHLY; CDR2 reads FYNNEI. The CDR3 region is CASNYWGTDQPQHF. The CDR3 DNA reads as TGTGCCAGCAATTACTGGGGTACCGATCAGCCCCAGCATTTT.

This clonotype was counted only a few times. J is TRBJ2-5 and V is TRBV4-1; D is unresolved. The CDR3 is 14 amino acids. The germline V gene has CDR1 MGHRA and CDR2 YSYEKL. Deletions cut 0 bases from V and 2 bases from J, with 7 bases between. In DNA, the CDR3 is TGCGCCAGCAGCCAAGATTTTGCGCAAGAGACCCAGTACTTC. Translation gives CASSQDFAQETQYF.

The chain couples TRBV29-1 to TRBJ2-5; TRBD1 might be the D (6 bases). From germline, CDR1 is SQVTM and CDR2 ANQGSEA. Deletions cut 8 bases from V and 2 bases from J, with 12 bases between. The CDR3 has 12 amino acids. The DNA of the CDR3 is TGCAGCATGGACAGTTTTCAAGAGACCCAGTACTTC. As protein: CSMDSFQETQYF.

The chain is built from TRBV6-5 and TRBJ2-7; D may be TRBD1 or TRBD2 (6 bases each). CDR1 and CDR2 from the germline V gene are MNHEY and SVGAGI. V was cut by 0 bases and J by 3 bases, with 21 bases left in between. The CDR3 totals 18 residues. The CDR3, as DNA: TGTGCCAGCAGTTACTCGAGGGAGCCGACAGGAGGGTTCTACGAGCAGTACTTC. The encoded protein is CASSYSREPTGGFYEQYF.

The chain is built from TRBV20-1 and TRBJ2-7, with TRBD1 as a possible D gene (6 bases). The CDR3 sequence is 15 residues long. Germline assignment: CDR1 DFQATT and CDR2 SNEGSKA (reference sequence). V was trimmed by 0 bases and J by 4 bases, leaving 16 bases between them. The chain's CDR3 is CSARDVQGLAYEQYF. CDR3 DNA: TGCAGTGCTAGAGATGTTCAGGGGCTTGCGTACGAGCAGTACTTC.

This clonotype was observed a handful of times. The chain has TRBV11-3 and TRBJ2-7; D unclear. Trimming shortened V by 1 base and J by 6 bases, and 10 bases separated the two germline ends. The CDR3 spans 13 residues. Germline values: CDR1 SGHNT, CDR2 YENEEA. The CDR3 protein is CASSLGHPSEQYF. The CDR3 DNA reads TGTGCCAGCAGCTTAGGTCACCCCAGCGAGCAGTACTTC.